This TCR beta chain is from a study of regulatory T cells in long-lasting Graves disease. V lost 3 bases, J lost 5 bases, and 4 bases stayed unmatched. The CDR3 runs to 13 residues. In germline, CDR1 is KGHSH, CDR2 LQKENI. Investigators prepared the TCR beta libraries by applying iRepertoire HTBI primers and Arm-PCR of CDR3 regions. TCRdb re-analysed the multiplex PCR reads in MiXCR, keeping a single row per CDR3 protein. This table holds around 430,000 distinct CDR3 sequences, 20% to 25% found once. Described time point: persistent/refractory GD, antithyroid drugs over 5 years with positive TRAb. RNA isolated from PBMCs was used to make the TCR library.

The specimen was peripheral blood mononuclear cells (PBMCs), collected when the disease was refractory, from a patient treated with antithyroid drugs. The chain links TRBV18 to TRBJ2-7; 7 bases map to TRBD2. This TCR came from a female donor with Graves disease. CDR3 protein: CASSPGGSDEQYF. Written as DNA, the CDR3 is TGTGCCAGCTCACCGGGAGGGAGTGACGAGCAGTACTTC.